This T cell receptor beta chain was captured by sequencing in a study of cytotoxic CD8 clonotypes in ibrutinib-treated CLL. Whole-study findings and limits: With treatment, public clonotypes, which were uncommon, either contracted or remained stable.

The CDR3 has 14 amino acids. V lost 3 bases, J lost 0 bases, and 8 bases lay in between. Germline values: CDR1 SEHNR, CDR2 FQNEAQ (reference sequence). Method: immunoSEQ multiplex PCR; TCRdb's copy keeps in-frame clones and lacks some. The repertoire holds tens of thousands of clones, approximately 90% seen once, with just over 3% in the top ten. For this clone: The antigen is unknown.

The source is a human donor with chronic lymphocytic leukemia. The rearrangement joins TRBV7-9 to TRBJ1-1, with D perhaps matching TRBD1 (6 bases). Sequences were derived from PBMCs, sampled after 12 months of ibrutinib treatment. For the CDR3, the DNA is TGTGCCAGCAGCTTGGACAGACTGAACACTGAAGCTTTCTTT. This codes for CASSLDRLNTEAFF.